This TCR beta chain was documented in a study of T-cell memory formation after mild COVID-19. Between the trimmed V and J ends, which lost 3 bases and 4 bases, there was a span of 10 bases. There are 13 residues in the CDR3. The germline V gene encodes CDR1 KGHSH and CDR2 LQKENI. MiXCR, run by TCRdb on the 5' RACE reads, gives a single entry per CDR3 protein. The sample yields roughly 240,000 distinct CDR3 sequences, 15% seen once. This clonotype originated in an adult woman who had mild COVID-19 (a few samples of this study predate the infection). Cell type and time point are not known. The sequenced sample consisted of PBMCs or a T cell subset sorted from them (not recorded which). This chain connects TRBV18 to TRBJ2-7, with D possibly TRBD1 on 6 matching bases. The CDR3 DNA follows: TGTGCCAGCTCACCGTACAGGGAATACGAGCAGTACTTC. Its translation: CASSPYREYEQYF.